Following are 10 T cell receptor beta chains from one sample sequenced in a study of blood T cells in healthy people across ages. A second PCR, run for about 6 to 11 cycles, used a sample-barcoded 5' primer plus a J-beta primer mix. From the 5' RACE reads, TCRdb called clonotypes with MiXCR, one entry per CDR3 protein. The sample lists roughly 1.6 million distinct CDR3 sequences, about 35% occurring once. Specimen: blood. The receptors derive from a woman aged 25 to 39 in good health.

The rearrangement joins TRBV7-6 to TRBJ2-7; a possible D gene is TRBD1 (6 bases). The CDR3 has 14 amino acids. CDR1 and CDR2 from the germline V gene are SGHVS and FNYEAQ. The ends were cut back, 0 bases at V and 5 bases at J, with 11 bases in the middle. The CDR3, as DNA: TGTGCCAGCAGCTTAGCCCCAGGGGAAGACGAGCAGTACTTC. As protein: CASSLAPGEDEQYF.

This clonotype was seen ten or more times. The chain links TRBV7-2 to TRBJ2-7; 13 nucleotides line up with TRBD2. The length of the CDR3 is 17 residues. The trim removed 6 bases at V and 3 bases at J, leaving 11 bases unmatched. Germline loops: CDR1 SGHTA, CDR2 FQGNSA. The CDR3 region has the DNA TGTGCCAGCAGACACCGGACTAGCGGGAGAGATGGCTACGAGCAGTACTTC. Amino acids: CASRHRTSGRDGYEQYF.

This chain links TRBV4-1 with TRBJ1-1; D call uncertain. With 0 bases removed from V and 1 base from J, the gap between germline ends came to 18 bases. The CDR3 is made up of 18 amino acids. Germline values: CDR1 MGHRA, CDR2 YSYEKL. The DNA for the CDR3 is TGCGCCAGCAGCCAAGATCTAAGTTCGAGGGTAACGAACACTGAAGCTTTCTTT. It encodes CASSQDLSSRVTNTEAFF.

The rearrangement uses TRBV30 and TRBJ2-6; the D gene could be TRBD1 or TRBD2 (5 bases each). This CDR3 is built from 18 residues. Germline CDR1 GTSNPN, CDR2 SVGIG (reference sequence). Trimming stripped 0 bases from V and 0 bases from J, with 15 bases between. CDR3 bases: TGTGCCTGGAGTGTTCTCCGGGACCGGTTCTCTGGGGCCAACGTCCTGACTTTC. Its protein is CAWSVLRDRFSGANVLTF. Drawing the rest from reference TRBV30 and TRBJ2-6, the complete variable domain is SQTIHQWPATLVQPVGSPLSLECTVEGTSNPNLYWYRQAAGRGLQLLFYSVGIGQISSEVPQNLSASRPQDRQFILSSKKLLLSDSGFYLCAWSVLRDRFSGANVLTFGAGSRLTVL.

This sequence joins TRBV5-8 and TRBJ1-2, with a tentative D call TRBD1 (5 bases). Trimming took 3 bases from V and 10 from J, leaving 19 bases between them. This CDR3 spans 14 amino acids. The V gene's germline CDR1 is SGHTS and CDR2 YDEGEE. The CDR3 nucleotides read TGTGCCAGCAGCTCAGGATATGGGGCTCTCGACTACACCTTC. This sequence encodes CASSSGYGALDYTF.

The V and J genes are TRBV21-1 and TRBJ2-7; the table's D call, TRBD1, was not checked against the DNA. TRBV21-1 is deemed a pseudogene. The CDR3 runs to 13 residues. CDR3 in amino acids: CASSKNSGDEQYF. CDR3 nucleotide sequence: TGTGCCAGCAGCAAAAACTCGGGCGACGAGCAGTACTTC.

The genes are TRBV5-1 and TRBJ1-1; maybe TRBD1 (6 bases). The V and J ends lost 3 bases and 3 bases respectively, with 24 bases between them. Looked up from germline, CDR1 is SGHRS and CDR2 is YFSETQ. This CDR3 has 18 residues. This CDR3 is CASSSPLGTTRTHTEAFF. The DNA for the CDR3 is TGCGCCAGCAGCTCCCCCCTCGGGACAACGAGGACTCACACTGAAGCTTTCTTT.

The J gene is TRBJ2-5, the V gene TRBV7-2; TRBD1 is a possible D gene (6 bases). Germline CDR1 and CDR2: SGHTA and FQGNSA. The CDR3 length is 14 residues. Between the trimmed V and J ends, which lost 5 bases and 2 bases, there was a span of 12 bases. In DNA, the CDR3 is TGTGCCAGCAGCGCCGCCGGGACACAAGAGACCCAGTACTTC. Its translation is CASSAAGTQETQYF.

Ten or more counts support this clonotype. The chain uses TRBV3-1 and TRBJ2-7, with D possibly being TRBD2 (6 bases). Trimming took 2 bases from V and 9 from J, leaving 11 bases between them. This CDR3 has 12 residues. Looked up from germline, CDR1 is LGHDT and CDR2 is YNNKEL (reference sequence). The CDR3 spells CASSQWPGGQYF. CDR3 bases: TGTGCCAGCAGCCAATGGCCCGGGGGGCAGTACTTC.

This chain connects TRBV27 to TRBJ2-3; tentatively, D is TRBD2 (5 bases). Trimming cost V 3 bases and J 3 bases, with 16 bases left between them. The length of the CDR3 is 16 residues. Germline CDR1 reads MNHEY; CDR2 reads SMNVEV (reference sequence). CDR3 protein: CASSFLGFSGTDTQYF. CDR3 bases: TGTGCCAGCAGTTTTTTGGGGTTCAGCGGTACAGATACGCAGTATTTT.